Each of the 17 T cell receptor beta chains below was sequenced from the same sample in a study of beta chain features in type 1 diabetes. No antigen has been assigned to these receptors. Study outcomes and limitations: Among patients with Type 1 diabetes, TCRB CDR3s were moderately but significantly shorter in every one of the four CD4+ subsets.

The isolated RNA, all of it, was reverse transcribed, so expressed TCRB transcripts were what got sequenced. The method was immunoSEQ multiplex PCR; TCRdb's version includes in-frame clones alone and lacks a portion of them. Of about 250,000 clones in the sample, approximately 10% were seen once. The sample taken for sequencing was naive CD4+ T cells from blood. Every receptor here comes from a man between 25 and 39 years old with type 1 diabetes.

This rearrangement joins TRBV18 to TRBJ2-1; 7 bases line up with TRBD1. The germline gives CDR1 KGHSH, CDR2 LQKENI. The CDR3 totals 14 residues. V gave up 6 bases and J gave up 0 bases; unmatched junction bases: 2. The chain's CDR3 is CASSDRDSYNEQFF. The CDR3 bases are TGTGCCAGCTCTGACAGGGACTCCTACAATGAGCAGTTCTTC.

This chain connects TRBV5-1 to TRBJ2-5; D call uncertain. The V end lost 2 bases, the J end lost 2 bases, and 4 bases lay between the germline ends. CDR3 length equals 12 residues. Germline V lookup: CDR1 SGHRS, CDR2 YFSETQ. Written as DNA, the CDR3 is TGCGCCAGCAGCTTCGAGCAAGAGACCCAGTACTTC. Translating it yields CASSFEQETQYF.

The rearrangement joins TRBV5-1 to TRBJ2-1; possibly TRBD2 for D (7 bases). V lost 4 bases and J 6 bases, leaving 14 bases between the germline ends. CDR3 length: 14 amino acids. CDR1 is SGHRS and CDR2 is YFSETQ in the germline V gene. The CDR3 loop is CASSPLAGANEQFF. CDR3 nucleotides: TGCGCCAGCAGCCCCCTGGCGGGGGCCAATGAGCAGTTCTTC.

This clone was recorded a few times. The chain couples TRBV25-1 to TRBJ1-2; D perhaps matches TRBD1 (6 bases). Germline CDR1 reads MGHDK; CDR2 reads SYGVNS. The V end lost 2 bases, the J end lost 4 bases, and 14 bases lay between the germline ends. The CDR3 covers 15 residues. Here the CDR3 reads CASSEAGAGPYGYTF. For the CDR3, the DNA is TGTGCCAGCAGTGAAGCAGGGGCAGGGCCCTATGGCTACACCTTC.

J is TRBJ2-7 and V is TRBV5-1, with D perhaps TRBD1 (6 bases). Germline CDR1 reads SGHRS; CDR2 reads YFSETQ. CDR3 length: 12 amino acids. V lost 4 bases and J 7 bases, leaving 12 bases between the germline ends. Here the CDR3 reads CASSVQGEEQYF. The CDR3 DNA sequence: TGCGCCAGCAGCGTACAGGGAGAAGAGCAGTACTTC. Together with reference TRBV5-1 and TRBJ2-7, the CDR3 gives the full variable domain: KAGVTQTPRYLIKTRGQQVTLSCSPISGHRSVSWYQQTPGQGLQFLFEYFSETQRNKGNFPGRFSGRQFSNSRSEMNVSTLELGDSALYLCASSVQGEEQYFGPGTRLTVT.

V usage is TRBV7-9 and J usage is TRBJ2-2; 9 bases fit TRBD1. The CDR3 spans 17 residues. The junction had 10 bases not matched to a gene; V was cut back by 5 bases and J by 3 bases. Germline V gives CDR1 SEHNR, CDR2 FQNEAQ (reference sequence). CDR3 amino acids: CASSHYRGHRDTGELFF. The DNA of the CDR3 is TGTGCCAGCAGCCACTACAGGGGGCATCGGGACACCGGGGAGCTGTTTTTT.

A few counts support this clone. The rearrangement joins TRBV10-3 to TRBJ2-7; D gene unclear. The CDR3 extends over 14 amino acids. Trimming removed 2 bases from V and 2 bases from J, with 10 bases in between. Looked up from germline, CDR1 is ENHRY and CDR2 is SYGVKD. The CDR3 region is CAISENLGAYEQYF. As DNA, the CDR3 is TGTGCCATCAGTGAGAACCTAGGTGCCTACGAGCAGTACTTC.

The rearrangement joins TRBV5-1 to TRBJ2-3; the D gene is possibly TRBD1 (5 bases). The CDR3 is made up of 16 amino acids. The V end lost 5 bases, the J end lost 1 base, and 17 bases lay between the germline ends. Germline V CDR1 and CDR2: SGHRS, YFSETQ. CDR3 coding DNA: TGCGCCAGCAGGCTCGCCCCGATAGGGGGCACAGATACGCAGTATTTT. This gives the protein CASRLAPIGGTDTQYF. Full variable domain (missing parts from reference TRBV5-1 and TRBJ2-3): KAGVTQTPRYLIKTRGQQVTLSCSPISGHRSVSWYQQTPGQGLQFLFEYFSETQRNKGNFPGRFSGRQFSNSRSEMNVSTLELGDSALYLCASRLAPIGGTDTQYFGPGTRLTVL.

Here the CDR3 DNA reads TGTGCCAGCAGGGGAGGGCAACAGACCCAGTACTTC. Protein sequence: CASRGGQQTQYF. J is TRBJ2-5 and V is TRBV25-1; TRBD2 agrees at 7 bases. Germline loops: CDR1 MGHDK, CDR2 SYGVNS. This CDR3 comprises 12 residues. V trimming: 6 bases; J trimming: 6 bases; junction bases outside the gene matches: 4.

The V call is TRBV6-5, the J call TRBJ1-2, with TRBD1 matching over 7 bases. Per the germline V gene, CDR1 is MNHEY and CDR2 is SVGAGI. J gave up 4 bases and V 0 bases, and 2 bases lay outside the gene matches. The CDR3 contains 14 residues. CDR3 protein: CASSYSGTAYGYTF. CDR3 DNA: TGTGCCAGCAGTTACTCTGGGACAGCCTATGGCTACACCTTC.

The chain recombines TRBV4-3 with TRBJ2-1; 14 bases line up with TRBD2. CDR3 length: 17 amino acids. J lost 3 bases, V lost 2 bases, and 3 bases had no gene match. CDR1 and CDR2 from the germline V gene are LGHNA and YSLEER. The CDR3 nucleotides read TGCGCCAGCAGCCAATCGGGACTAGCGGGGGACTACAATGAGCAGTTCTTC. Its translation: CASSQSGLAGDYNEQFF.

The chain joins TRBV5-1 to TRBJ1-1; D is ambiguous. Trimming left V 0 bases short and J 1 base short, with 4 bases between. CDR1 SGHRS and CDR2 YFSETQ come from the germline V gene. The CDR3 sequence is 13 residues long. The CDR3 region has the DNA TGCGCCAGCAGCTTGGAACAGAACACTGAAGCTTTCTTT. Its translation: CASSLEQNTEAFF.

This chain links TRBV6-5 with TRBJ2-3, with D perhaps matching TRBD2 (6 bases). V lost 4 bases and J 1 base, leaving 12 bases between the germline ends. The CDR3 totals 15 residues. Looked up from germline, CDR1 is MNHEY and CDR2 is SVGAGI. The CDR3 nucleotides read TGTGCCAGCAGTTCCCCCTCGGGGGGCACAGATACGCAGTATTTT. Its translation: CASSSPSGGTDTQYF.

Here the CDR3 reads CASSVVAGGASGELFF. The CDR3 coding sequence is TGTGCCAGCAGCGTAGTGGCAGGGGGCGCTTCCGGGGAGCTGTTTTTT. This chain joins TRBV9 and TRBJ2-2, with 8 bases aligning to TRBD1. Losses at the gene ends were 0 bases for V and 6 bases for J; bases not matched to a gene: 7. CDR1 and CDR2 from the germline V gene are SGDLS and YYNGEE. The CDR3 is 16 amino acids.

This rearrangement joins TRBV7-3 to TRBJ2-6; D gene uncertain. CDR1 and CDR2 (germline): SGHTA, FQGTGA. This CDR3 has 14 residues. The V end was cut by 7 bases, the J end by 0 bases, with 7 bases between. The CDR3 bases are TGTGCCAGCATGGAGAGCTCTGGGGCCAACGTCCTGACTTTC. Translation: CASMESSGANVLTF.

This clone was observed a few times. The J gene is TRBJ2-7, the V gene TRBV27, with a weak D call TRBD1 (5 bases). V was pared by 2 bases and J by 3 bases, with 11 bases between. This CDR3 contains 14 residues. The germline V gene encodes CDR1 MNHEY and CDR2 SMNVEV (reference sequence). As DNA, the CDR3 is TGTGCCAGCAGTTTAGAAAGGGGAAGCTACGAGCAGTACTTC. Translation gives CASSLERGSYEQYF.

V is TRBV4-1 and J is TRBJ2-5; the D is unclear. The germline gives CDR1 MGHRA, CDR2 YSYEKL. Trimming left V 0 bases short and J 4 bases short, with 9 bases between. The CDR3 covers 14 residues. The CDR3 is CASSQDPTIETQYF. For the CDR3, the DNA is TGCGCCAGCAGCCAAGATCCCACTATAGAGACCCAGTACTTC.